Below, one T cell receptor beta chain is given with its context. In its sample, this clonotype was seen many times. No antigen is known for it. No much larger clonotype is one base removed from it; base qualities were not supplied. The time point tag for this specimen amounts to: pre-sensitization, week 0. The sample's treatment or condition, from its label and the paper: therapeutic diphenylcyclopropenone sensitization with weekly scalp DPC. At each patch-test visit, blood was drawn before the patch test was applied. Patients were considered eligible if aged 18 to 70, diagnosed with alopecia and deemed suitable for DPC therapy, and patients were excluded if pregnant. Total RNA was extracted from unfractionated whole blood that had been collected in Tempus Blood RNA tubes. To prepare the library, RACE was applied. Instrument used: NextSeq 500. During library preparation, unique molecular identifiers were attached to individual cDNA molecules so that TCRs could be counted in a quantitative, reproducible way. Each blood RNA sample was used to sequence both TCR alpha and TCR beta chains. Per the authors' processing: The median number of TCRs per sample was over 95,000, ranging from 23,224 to 690,600. The Decombinator software suite was used to annotate the V, J and CDR3 of the TCR reads. Every sample was subsampled to the same number of TCRs (28,000) for the PS versus PT1 abundance plots. TCRs were defined as expanded if absent before sensitization and observed at least eight times at the 2-week time point. Using fastp trimming at Q25 and MiXCR clonotype assembly, TCRdb reanalyzed the public sequencing data and kept in-frame beta chains. Records with the same CDR3 protein are collapsed into one entry carrying the most frequent genes and DNA. It is TCRdb's table, rather than the study itself, that gives the V and J calls and clone size. The sample includes under 400,000 distinct CDR3 sequences, with 4.5% to 5.5% observed a single time. Just over 2.5% of the sample lies in the top ten.

The CDR3 runs 14 amino acids, cysteine and phenylalanine included. The CDR3 DNA has 42 bases and is translated from base 1. At the junction V is shortened by 5 bases and J by 4 bases, with 9 bases in between. CDR1 SNHLY and CDR2 FYNNEI are derived from the germline V gene. These data are taken from a study of human T cells and chemical hapten exposure (dated by TCRdb to the early 2020s). With regard to the full study: For sensitization, 2% DPC in acetone was applied to a 2 cm by 2 cm area of upper inner arm skin. Blood samples were taken from patients before sensitization (week 0) and then at 2, 6 and about 24 weeks after DPC sensitization. Patch testing was performed on the upper back with Finn chambers containing 0.01% DPC, and the patch tests were scored after 6 days according to International Contact Dermatitis Research Group standards. Libraries were pooled for sequencing, and variation in per-sample TCR yields was attributed mainly to small differences in library volumes within the pool. This study followed changes in the peripheral blood TCR repertoire in vivo during primary and secondary sensitization of alopecia patients to the hapten diphenylcyclopropenone (DPC). Throughout the approximately 26-week study period, patients were also given weekly therapeutic DPC doses on the scalp. The mostly female patient cohort included alopecia areata with under or over 50% scalp involvement, alopecia totalis and alopecia universalis. Roughly 30 alopecia patients provided blood for TCR sequencing at one to four time points (pre-sensitization, 2, 6 and 24 weeks). Study-wide findings and limitations: The number of TCRs above 1 in 1000 frequency did not change with DPC sensitization; there was no evidence of global repertoire structure alterations. A positive correlation was found between the number of PT1 expanded TCRs and patch test score, with significance reached at thresholds 8, 16 and 32 but not 4. After repeated subsampling, the strength of the expansion versus patch-test correlation and the threshold at which it became significant changed. Alopecia, a presumed autoimmune disease, was present in all patients, so the immune response of the patients might differ from that of healthy individuals. Compared with pre-sensitization or healthy control sets, expanded TCRs formed significantly more large CDR3 similarity clusters, which is consistent with antigen-driven responses.

The TCR sequence derives from a woman aged 50 to 60 with alopecia areata. Some clones in this sample may be carry-over from other donors' samples. The source was whole blood, collected in connection with sensitization to the hapten diphenylcyclopropenone (DPC). The chain links TRBV2 with TRBJ2-6; the D gene is perhaps TRBD1, on 6 matching bases. The encoded CDR3 is CASSSGVGANVLTF. DNA sequence: TGTGCCAGCAGTTCAGGGGTCGGGGCCAACGTCCTGACTTTC.